The 5 T cell receptor beta chains below come from one sample, sequenced in a study of T cell repertoires in cytomegalovirus infection (dated by TCRdb to the late 2010s). The treatment or condition tag for this specimen amounts to: in vitro stimulation with specific CMV peptide epitopes to enrich CMV-specific T cells. Sequencing was performed on an Illumina HiSeq 1500. TCRdb reworked the public reads: Q25 trimming with fastp, MiXCR clone assembly, productive beta chains retained. One record per CDR3 amino acid sequence lists the most common genes and DNA. Counted in this sample were over 50,000 distinct CDR3 sequences; 20% to 25% of them appeared once. Around 70% of the sample rests with the top ten. These receptors have no known antigen. The sequencing here drew on CD8+ T cells from cultured PBMCs, taken from culture after CMV antigen stimulation. The receptors originated from a human donor in good health (CMV status not recorded). Some clones in this sample may be carry-over from other donors' samples.

The V call is TRBV7-8, the J call TRBJ2-7, with D tentatively TRBD2 (5 bases). Trimming pared 5 bases from V and 3 bases from J, leaving 17 bases between. The V gene's germline CDR1 is SGHVS and CDR2 FQNEAQ. The CDR3 spans 15 residues. In DNA form, the CDR3 reads TGTGCCAGCAGCGTCATCGACAAGGGAGTCTACGAGCAGTACTTC. Its protein product is CASSVIDKGVYEQYF.

This clonotype was counted only a few times. The chain is built from TRBV9 and TRBJ1-5; D is ambiguous. The CDR3 spans 15 residues. Germline CDR1 reads SGDLS; CDR2 reads YYNGEE. Trimming removed 0 bases from V and 0 bases from J, with 7 bases in between. In DNA, the CDR3 is TGTGCCAGCAGCGTAGGCGGAATTAGCAATCAGCCCCAGCATTTT. It is translated as CASSVGGISNQPQHF.

This clonotype appeared a few times. This sequence joins TRBV18 and TRBJ1-2, with 8 bases aligning to TRBD1. Germline CDR1 reads KGHSH; CDR2 reads LQKENI. CDR3 length: 19 amino acids. Losses at the gene ends were 3 bases for V and 5 bases for J; bases not matched to a gene: 20. CDR3 amino acids: CASSPEIRETDRGGYGYTF. CDR3 in DNA: TGTGCCAGCTCACCGGAGATCCGGGAAACCGACAGGGGAGGGTATGGCTACACCTTC.

This clonotype was seen a handful of times. The chain joins TRBV7-2 to TRBJ1-6, with D maybe TRBD1 (5 bases). Between the trimmed V and J ends, which lost 4 bases and 9 bases, there was a span of 22 bases. Germline CDR1 SGHTA, CDR2 FQGNSA. The CDR3 loop spans 17 amino acids. This chain's CDR3 is CASSSVPGPRSGSPLHF. The CDR3 DNA sequence: TGTGCCAGCAGCTCCGTTCCGGGACCCAGGTCTGGTTCACCCCTCCACTTT.

This clonotype came up many times. The gene calls are TRBV27 and TRBJ1-6; D ambiguous. This CDR3 comprises 17 residues. V shed 4 bases and J shed 4 bases, with 17 bases lying between them. In germline, CDR1 is MNHEY, CDR2 SMNVEV (reference sequence). This CDR3 is CASSSAPTTVYNSPLHF. As DNA, the CDR3 is TGTGCCAGCAGTTCCGCTCCAACGACGGTGTATAATTCACCCCTCCACTTT.